In this sample, the clone carrying this T cell receptor beta chain turned up many times. As to time point: before trial treatment. Donors were administered nivolumab, ipilimumab, aspirin and low-dose cyclophosphamide, together with low-dose radiotherapy. The data are from a study of low-dose radiotherapy and immunotherapy resistance in tumors. With TRAV- and TRBV-specific primers, first-strand cDNA was made, covering the alpha and beta chains. Both a constant-region primer and a V-primer adapter served to amplify TCRs across roughly 20 PCR cycles. From the reads, TCRdb called clonotypes with MiXCR, one entry per CDR3 protein. This sample yields around 79,000 distinct CDR3 sequences, of which 18% are seen a single time; around 6.1% belongs to the top ten. Source: PBMCs, taken before treatment. The origin of this receptor is a male donor with prostate cancer.

This CDR3 reads CASSALASHEQYF. CDR3 bases: TGTGCCAGCAGCGCACTAGCGTCGCACGAGCAGTACTTC. The chain employs TRBV7-2 and TRBJ2-7; 7 nucleotides align to TRBD2. The junction had 6 bases not matched to a gene; V was cut back by 5 bases and J by 5 bases. Germline CDR1 reads SGHTA; CDR2 reads FQGNSA. This CDR3 is 13 amino acids long.